This T cell receptor beta chain was captured in a study of cytomegalovirus exposure and HLA in healthy donors. Study-wide results and caveats: A later analysis associated some 18,000 TCR beta sequences with HLA alleles at a 0.05 false discovery rate.

PCR involved 60 Vbeta and 13 Jbeta primers. Assay: immunoSEQ multiplex PCR; the TCRdb copy retains only in-frame clones and omits some. This sample has 130,000 to 150,000 clones, with about four fifths found just once. Turning to this clone: The antigen remains unidentified.

Germline CDR1 reads ENHRY; CDR2 reads SYGVKD. Germline trimming cut 0 bases from V and 5 bases from J; bases unmatched to any gene: 3. The CDR3 consists of 15 residues. This sequence joins TRBV10-3 and TRBJ1-4, with 7 nucleotides matching TRBD1. The specimen was PBMCs. The receptor's source is a man aged 35-49 years in good health and CMV-seronegative. The CDR3 loop is CAISESVQGNEKLFF. In DNA form, the CDR3 reads TGTGCCATCAGTGAGTCCGTACAGGGGAATGAAAAACTGTTTTTT.